Listed below are T cell receptor beta chains from one sample, sequenced in a study of blood T cells in healthy people across ages. TCRdb analysed the 5' RACE reads with MiXCR anew, one entry per CDR3 protein. The sample holds fewer than 1,000,000 distinct CDR3 sequences, 46% seen once. The specimen sequenced was blood. The origin of the receptors is an elderly man in good health. Each CDR3 is given without its conserved first and last residue. The order of the fields is V gene, CDR3 length, clone size, CDR3 protein. Size tells how often a clone was seen (once, few, many) or the class of an expanded clone, and some rows leave it out.

V gene: TRBV14
CDR3 length: 15
clone size: few
CDR3 protein: ASSLRSGFGSYNEQF

V gene: TRBV12-3/TRBV12-4
CDR3 length: 11
clone size: few
CDR3 protein: ASSLVVTGELF

V gene: TRBV4-3
CDR3 length: 13
clone size: few
CDR3 protein: ASGPASGWNHEQY

V gene: TRBV5-4
CDR3 length: 13
clone size: -
CDR3 protein: ASSSNRGKSGELF

V gene: TRBV28
CDR3 length: 14
clone size: -
CDR3 protein: ASRGRGPSNTGELF

V gene: TRBV5-1
CDR3 length: 14
clone size: once
CDR3 protein: ASSLKQGKHPTRQF

V gene: TRBV11-2
CDR3 length: 12
clone size: -
CDR3 protein: ASSLRPYTDTQY

V gene: TRBV11-2
CDR3 length: 13
clone size: -
CDR3 protein: ASSLSGQGGSPLH

V gene: TRBV28
CDR3 length: 12
clone size: -
CDR3 protein: ASSSQQVAYGYT

V gene: TRBV2
CDR3 length: 12
clone size: -
CDR3 protein: ASSRDRGVTEAF

V gene: TRBV7-9
CDR3 length: 17
clone size: -
CDR3 protein: ASSSQLVDRDSLPYEQY

V gene: TRBV4-2
CDR3 length: 13
clone size: -
CDR3 protein: ASSLWDGGEETQY

V gene: TRBV10-3
CDR3 length: 12
clone size: many
CDR3 protein: AISESQGAYGYT

V gene: TRBV29-1
CDR3 length: 12
clone size: -
CDR3 protein: SVEPSGRVNEQF

V gene: TRBV6-4
CDR3 length: 14
clone size: once
CDR3 protein: ASSDRPAFSTDTQY

V gene: TRBV27
CDR3 length: 12
clone size: few
CDR3 protein: ASRELAGQDTQY

V gene: TRBV14
CDR3 length: 12
clone size: -
CDR3 protein: AGSCWTGKETQY

V gene: TRBV9
CDR3 length: 14
clone size: -
CDR3 protein: ASSVGGAGPTDTQY

V gene: TRBV7-2
CDR3 length: 13
clone size: -
CDR3 protein: ASSDSGSLIYEQY

V gene: TRBV19
CDR3 length: 11
clone size: -
CDR3 protein: ASSTPTGDEQY

V gene: TRBV5-6
CDR3 length: 10
clone size: few
CDR3 protein: ASSYSASGYT

V gene: TRBV5-1
CDR3 length: 14
clone size: -
CDR3 protein: ASSLEGYSTTDTQY

V gene: TRBV7-2
CDR3 length: 13
clone size: -
CDR3 protein: ASSPPSLSPDEQY

V gene: TRBV5-8
CDR3 length: 11
clone size: -
CDR3 protein: ASSYEQGSEQY

V gene: TRBV20-1
CDR3 length: 9
clone size: -
CDR3 protein: SARVGKGQY

V gene: TRBV9
CDR3 length: 13
clone size: few
CDR3 protein: ASSVRSGSYNEQF

V gene: TRBV7-6
CDR3 length: 14
clone size: few
CDR3 protein: ASSFYSGSGTDTQY

V gene: TRBV29-1
CDR3 length: 12
clone size: -
CDR3 protein: SVLTGGRNYGYT

V gene: TRBV20-1
CDR3 length: 9
clone size: -
CDR3 protein: SARTPYEQY

V gene: TRBV6-2/TRBV6-3
CDR3 length: 14
clone size: few
CDR3 protein: ASSNPRVSGANVLT

V gene: TRBV29-1
CDR3 length: 11
clone size: many
CDR3 protein: SAAVTGTGEQF

V gene: TRBV9
CDR3 length: 12
clone size: -
CDR3 protein: ASSVSTGPKAQF

V gene: TRBV29-1
CDR3 length: 13
clone size: -
CDR3 protein: SVIPSGQGFYGYT

V gene: TRBV9
CDR3 length: 14
clone size: -
CDR3 protein: ASSATVAGGRETQY

V gene: TRBV20-1
CDR3 length: 9
clone size: once
CDR3 protein: SVRITGELF

V gene: TRBV21-1
CDR3 length: 15
clone size: -
CDR3 protein: ASSMGLAGVLSYEQY

V gene: TRBV5-1
CDR3 length: 12
clone size: -
CDR3 protein: ASSLGTTQETQY

V gene: TRBV28
CDR3 length: 12
clone size: -
CDR3 protein: ASSLSPGAYGYT

V gene: TRBV10-3
CDR3 length: 13
clone size: -
CDR3 protein: AISGGGTGNNEQF

V gene: TRBV5-1
CDR3 length: 14
clone size: -
CDR3 protein: ASSVDLGQGNEKLF

V gene: TRBV7-2
CDR3 length: 13
clone size: -
CDR3 protein: ANSLAAGPQETQY

V gene: TRBV29-1
CDR3 length: 12
clone size: -
CDR3 protein: SVPGTGSSYEQY

V gene: TRBV7-2
CDR3 length: 16
clone size: few
CDR3 protein: ASSLNRASERGTDTQY

V gene: TRBV24-1
CDR3 length: 14
clone size: few
CDR3 protein: ATSEWTSGTHNEQF

V gene: TRBV18
CDR3 length: 11
clone size: once
CDR3 protein: ASQTTGLGEQY

V gene: TRBV3-1
CDR3 length: 11
clone size: -
CDR3 protein: ASSKRGEDTQY

V gene: TRBV20-1
CDR3 length: 14
clone size: -
CDR3 protein: SAGDGVAGDTDTQY

V gene: TRBV10-3
CDR3 length: 13
clone size: -
CDR3 protein: AISESRSTNYGYT

V gene: TRBV3-1
CDR3 length: 11
clone size: many
CDR3 protein: ASSRTGNNEQF

V gene: TRBV20-1
CDR3 length: 12
clone size: few
CDR3 protein: SARAVEGLSEQY

V gene: TRBV7-2
CDR3 length: 11
clone size: once
CDR3 protein: ASSLREPETLF

V gene: TRBV20-1
CDR3 length: 15
clone size: many
CDR3 protein: SARDLVRLAHTYEQY

V gene: TRBV5-1
CDR3 length: 14
clone size: -
CDR3 protein: ASSYQRGTSTDTQY

V gene: TRBV9
CDR3 length: 14
clone size: many
CDR3 protein: ASSPRTGTSTDTQY

V gene: TRBV4-2
CDR3 length: 12
clone size: few
CDR3 protein: ASSQDHSTDTQY

V gene: TRBV21-1
CDR3 length: 13
clone size: -
CDR3 protein: ASSPMGQGMTIQY

V gene: TRBV6-5
CDR3 length: 13
clone size: -
CDR3 protein: ASSYSSHTGETQY

V gene: TRBV7-9
CDR3 length: 13
clone size: -
CDR3 protein: ASSSTGRGAEKLF

V gene: TRBV3-1
CDR3 length: 13
clone size: -
CDR3 protein: ASIRTSPSSYEQY